This TCR beta chain was profiled in a study of monozygotic twins with inflammatory bowel disease. Study-level results: Differing T cell subtypes remained indistinguishable. Especially with disease activity, IBD patients shared fewer clonotypes with others than healthy twins did.

To note about this clonotype: What it binds is not known.

Per germline, CDR1 DFQATT and CDR2 SNEGSKA (reference sequence). The CDR3 has 13 residues. Nested PCRs of about 17 and 10 cycles, two in total, were run on TCRalpha and TCRbeta cDNA. Reanalyzing the 5' RACE reads, TCRdb keeps one entry per CDR3 protein, without DNA. The listing contains about 210,000 distinct CDR3 sequences. The chain recombines TRBV20-1 with TRBJ2-3; as DNA is missing, the TRBD1 call by TCRdb cannot be tested. The sample consisted of blood. This TCR was recovered from a human donor with ulcerative colitis or Crohn's disease, or a healthy co-twin of an affected twin (not recorded which). The CDR3 loop reads CSASGGATDTQYF.